The rows below give T cell receptor beta chains drawn from one sample of a study of blood T cells in healthy people across ages. TCRdb re-derived calls from the 5' RACE reads in MiXCR, one entry per CDR3 protein. Of hundreds of thousands of distinct CDR3 sequences detected, around half appear once; the ten largest clones hold around 23%. Material: blood. Receptors originate from a man aged 80 or over in good health. The CDR3 runs from the conserved cysteine through the conserved F or W. Fields, in order: CDR3 length, V gene, clone size, J gene, D gene, CDR3 protein, CDR3 DNA. A D gene is named only where the DNA matches it firmly. The size field is filled for only some rows; it gives once, few, many or a size class.

14,TRBV10-3,.,TRBJ2-7,TRBD1,CAITPTGLGYEQYF,TGTGCCATCACCCCGACAGGGCTAGGCTACGAGCAGTACTTC
14,TRBV20-1,.,TRBJ2-7,TRBD2,CSARDGGGRNEQYF,TGCAGTGCTAGAGACGGGGGCGGGAGGAACGAGCAGTACTTC
15,TRBV5-1,.,TRBJ2-7,.,CASSLEGGRVSEQYF,TGCGCCAGCAGCTTGGAAGGGGGACGGGTTTCCGAGCAGTACTTC
15,TRBV7-2,many,TRBJ2-7,TRBD1,CASSLVFAGGYEQYF,TGTGCCAGCAGCTTAGTTTTCGCAGGGGGCTACGAGCAGTACTTC
13,TRBV18,.,TRBJ2-7,.,CASSPTGPDEQYF,TGTGCCAGCTCGCCCACCGGACCGGACGAGCAGTACTTC
16,TRBV7-2,few,TRBJ2-1,.,CASTQGGLAGYNEQFF,TGTGCCAGCACCCAGGGGGGGCTAGCTGGCTACAATGAGCAGTTCTTC
13,TRBV29-1,few,TRBJ2-1,.,CSVDGRTYNEQFF,TGCAGCGTTGACGGCCGGACCTACAATGAGCAGTTCTTC
18,TRBV13,.,TRBJ2-3,.,CASSPEAGEIGGTDTQYF,TGTGCCAGCAGCCCAGAAGCGGGCGAGATAGGTGGTACAGATACGCAGTATTTT
12,TRBV20-1,.,TRBJ2-3,.,CSQVAESDTQYF,TGCAGTCAGGTAGCAGAGTCAGATACGCAGTATTTT
15,TRBV7-2,once,TRBJ2-3,.,CASSGSGLVLDTQYF,TGTGCCAGCAGCGGGAGCGGTTTAGTGTTAGATACGCAGTATTTT
14,TRBV20-1,once,TRBJ1-5,.,CSAHHTNSNQPQHF,TGCAGTGCTCACCACACGAATAGCAATCAGCCCCAGCATTTT
13,TRBV6-5,.,TRBJ2-3,.,CASSLSEGAGQYF,TGTGCCAGCAGCCTCTCGGAGGGAGCAGGGCAGTATTTT
14,TRBV7-9,few,TRBJ1-1,.,CASSGGHPNTEAFF,TGTGCCAGCAGCGGCGGACACCCGAACACTGAAGCTTTCTTT
19,TRBV6-1,.,TRBJ2-3,TRBD2,CASSEERGEVLNIADTQYF,TGTGCCAGCAGTGAAGAGCGGGGGGAAGTACTGAATATTGCAGATACGCAGTATTTT
15,TRBV11-1,.,TRBJ2-7,.,CASSPPGGFSYEQYF,TGTGCCAGCAGCCCTCCCGGGGGTTTTTCCTACGAGCAGTACTTC
16,TRBV20-1,many,TRBJ2-7,TRBD2,CSARGLAGGPMYEQYF,TGCAGTGCTAGAGGACTAGCGGGAGGGCCGATGTACGAGCAGTACTTC
17,TRBV7-2,.,TRBJ2-7,TRBD2,CASSLALAGGSTYEQYF,TGTGCCAGCAGCTTAGCGCTAGCGGGAGGTTCCACCTACGAGCAGTACTTC
12,TRBV6-2/TRBV6-3,.,TRBJ1-4,.,CASSRDFGKLFF,TGTGCCAGCAGTCGGGACTTCGGAAAACTGTTTTTT
14,TRBV5-1,.,TRBJ2-7,TRBD1,CASSIGTGGYEQYF,TGCGCCAGCAGCATCGGGACAGGGGGGTACGAGCAGTACTTC
12,TRBV7-3,.,TRBJ2-1,.,CASSQVINEQFF,TGTGCCAGCAGCCAGGTCATCAATGAGCAGTTCTTC
14,TRBV9,.,TRBJ1-4,.,CASSVATDSGKLFF,TGTGCCAGCAGCGTAGCTACGGATTCGGGAAAACTGTTTTTT
15,TRBV18,few,TRBJ1-2,TRBD1,CASSVVQGTAYGYTF,TGTGCCAGCTCCGTGGTGCAGGGGACAGCTTATGGCTACACCTTC
14,TRBV7-9,once,TRBJ1-2,.,CASSLGQEDCGYTF,TGTGCCAGCAGCTTAGGACAGGAAGACTGTGGCTACACCTTC
15,TRBV2,.,TRBJ2-3,TRBD1,CASSSGQGITDTQYF,TGTGCCAGCAGTTCGGGACAGGGGATCACAGATACGCAGTATTTT
12,TRBV7-2,.,TRBJ2-3,.,CASSRPENTQYF,TGTGCCAGCAGTAGACCTGAGAATACGCAGTATTTT
16,TRBV14,.,TRBJ2-1,.,CASSQRRARLGDEQFF,TGTGCCAGCAGCCAAAGACGGGCCCGCCTAGGAGATGAGCAGTTCTTC
13,TRBV5-1,few,TRBJ2-7,.,CASRRWSSYEQYF,TGCGCCAGCAGGAGGTGGAGCTCCTACGAGCAGTACTTC
16,TRBV27,.,TRBJ2-1,TRBD2,CASSFRAGGGQNEQFF,TGTGCCAGCAGTTTTCGAGCGGGGGGGGGTCAAAATGAGCAGTTCTTC